This T cell receptor (beta chain) was retrieved from a study of T cells in Graves' hyperthyroidism and ophthalmopathy. General study points: Progression to ophthalmopathy was predicted a median of roughly seven months early. Peripheral blood also featured most of the thyroid clonotypes expanded above 0.001.

Amplified TCR beta CDR3 regions came from RNA transcripts. HTBI primers drove first-round RT-PCR of the TCR CDR3. TCRdb called the multiplex PCR reads again in MiXCR, with one record for every CDR3 protein. The table has about 570,000 distinct CDR3 sequences, 40% to 55% seen once. Of note for this clonotype: As yet, its antigen is unknown. A much larger clone differs by one base, so this may be a read error.

The CDR3 covers 13 residues. Germline V gene lookup returns CDR1 SGHVS and CDR2 FQNEAQ. The sample was peripheral blood or thyroid tissue (not recorded which). The source of this sequence is an adult woman with Graves' disease, either hyperthyroidism or ophthalmopathy (not recorded which). V and J are TRBV7-8 and TRBJ2-6; 8 bases align to TRBD2. The DNA of the CDR3 is TGTGCCAGCAGCTTAGTCGGGGGGGTCACTGAAGCTTTC. Translation: CASSLVGGVTEAF. Looking up the rest from reference TRBV7-8 and TRBJ2-6 gives the full variable domain: GAGVSQSPRYKVAKRGQDVALRCDPISGHVSLFWYQQALGQGPEFLTYFQNEAQLDKSGLPSDRFFAERPEGSVSTLKIQRTQQEDSAVYLCASSLVGGVTEAFGAGSRLTVL.